The source of this T cell receptor (beta chain) is a study of OX40 agonist ivuxolimab in advanced cancers. Regarding the complete study: The costimulatory receptor OX40 (CD134) was targeted by ivuxolimab, a fully human IgG2 agonistic monoclonal antibody. Intravenous ivuxolimab was administered to patients every 2 weeks at six dose levels: 0.01, 0.1, 0.3, 1.5, 3 and 10 mg/kg. Of the approximately 53 patients in dose escalation, some 20 had hepatocellular carcinoma, roughly 15 had melanoma, 9 had renal cell carcinoma and 9 had head and neck cancer. A male proportion of around 81% and a mean age of about 60 years, ranging from roughly 23 to 85, were recorded for the dose-escalation cohort. Patients were allowed to have had prior anti-PD-1, anti-PD-L1 or anti-CTLA-4 therapy, and 30% to 50% of the dose-escalation patients had previously received checkpoint inhibitors. Partial responses occurred in three dose-escalation patients: two with cutaneous melanoma and one with hepatocellular carcinoma. Peripheral TCRbeta sequencing aimed to test whether ivuxolimab altered TCR sequence diversity and caused clonal T-cell expansion. The paper describes the monotherapy dose-escalation part (N of about 47 patients) of the phase I trial of ivuxolimab. Study-wide conclusions, independent of this receptor: In partial responders in the 0.1-3.0 mg/kg groups, normalized peripheral clonal expansion was found to be among the lowest, especially among CD8+ T cells. Antigen specificity was not determined for the clonally expanded peripheral T cells. At doses of 0.1 to 3.0 mg/kg, clonal expansion of both CD4+ and CD8+ blood T cells was observed from baseline to week 6. On average, CD8+ T cells showed more expanded clones than CD4+ T cells after ivuxolimab. Low levels of normalized T-cell clonal expansion were also seen in some patients who did not respond.

Concerning this clone itself: This clone's antigen is unknown. Within one base of it there is no much larger clone, and no base qualities were kept.

Genomic DNA was isolated from the sorted cells so that the TCRbeta CDR3 region could be sequenced. The immunoSEQ Assay was used for sequencing of TCRbeta CDR3 regions. What TCRdb holds here is the immuneACCESS table cut down to in-frame rearrangements. Part of the clones is not present; checked against another copy, under half of the missing clones reflect an unresolved V gene, and the others are unexplained. This sample has roughly 80,000 clones in its table, and about 93% of those were observed once. The ten largest clonotypes hold around an eighth of the sample. The germline V gene specifies SGHRS as CDR1 and YFSETQ as CDR2. V and J are truncated by 4 bases and 3 bases respectively, leaving an intervening sequence of 14 bases. The CDR3 spans 14 residues, from the cysteine through the phenylalanine. The only DNA kept is the CDR3, 42 bases in frame from the first base. The trial excluded patients who had a history of autoimmune disease or who were on systemic immunosuppression. Peripheral blood for TCR sequencing was collected from all dose cohorts at baseline, on cycle 4 day 1, and on cycle 7 day 1. Samples came from an open-label, multicenter, first-in-human phase I dose-escalation trial of ivuxolimab. The trial enrolled adults with locally advanced or metastatic head and neck squamous cell, hepatocellular, melanoma or renal cell carcinoma. Before TCR sequencing, CD4+ T cells and CD8+ T cells from peripheral blood were sorted into separate populations.

The receptor comes from an adult with an advanced solid tumor such as melanoma, head and neck, liver or kidney cancer. The sequence links TRBV5-1 to TRBJ2-7; 7 matching bases give a weak D call of TRBD2. The input for sequencing was CD4+ or CD8+ T cells sorted from blood, taken in a trial of the OX40 agonist ivuxolimab. The CDR3 protein: CASSLGGQFYEQYF. The DNA sequence follows: TGCGCCAGCAGCCTGGGGGGGCAGTTCTACGAGCAGTACTTC.